These 22 T cell receptor beta chains were sequenced from one sample in a study of blood T cell repertoires in COVID-19. Sequencing was performed with immunoSEQ multiplex PCR; in TCRdb, only in-frame clones are kept and a portion is missing. The sample lists 200,000 to 250,000 clones; 70% to 85% were seen once. The sequencing sample was made of PBMCs or T cells enriched from blood (not recorded which). The receptors come from a man in his 60s who had recovered from COVID-19.

This chain connects TRBV4-2 to TRBJ1-1; 8 bases align to TRBD1. With 3 bases clipped from V and 1 base from J, the junction kept 7 bases outside the gene matches. Per germline, CDR1 LGHNA and CDR2 YNFKEQ. The CDR3 spans 16 residues. For the CDR3, the DNA is TGTGCCAGCAGCCAGAGGGACAGGAACTCGAACACTGAAGCTTTCTTT. Its translation: CASSQRDRNSNTEAFF.

The chain uses TRBV19 and TRBJ2-2; 13 nucleotides agree with TRBD2. The CDR3 contains 16 residues. V was pared by 7 bases and J by 2 bases, with 4 bases of the junction left unmatched. Per germline, CDR1 LNHDA and CDR2 SQIVND (reference sequence). CDR3 sequence reads: CASTTSGGINTGELFF. The CDR3 DNA reads TGTGCCAGTACGACTAGCGGGGGGATCAACACCGGGGAGCTGTTTTTT. The full variable domain, its missing parts supplied by reference TRBV19 and TRBJ2-2, is DGGITQSPKYLFRKEGQNVTLSCEQNLNHDAMYWYRQDPGQGLRLIYYSQIVNDFQKGDIAEGYSVSREKKESFPLTVTSAQKNPTAFYLCASTTSGGINTGELFFGEGSRLTVL.

This clone was recorded once. This rearrangement joins TRBV7-2 to TRBJ2-7; possible D gene TRBD1, 6 bases. V lost 5 bases, J lost 5 bases, and 19 bases lay in between. Germline lookup yields CDR1 SGHTA and CDR2 FQGNSA. The CDR3 runs 15 residues. The CDR3, as DNA: TGTGCCAGCAGCCAGAACGGGGACACTCGCCACGAGCAGTACTTC. Protein product: CASSQNGDTRHEQYF.

This clone has more than one count but fewer than ten. V and J are TRBV11-3 and TRBJ2-7; tentative D call: TRBD1 (6 bases). Germline CDR1 and CDR2: SGHNT and YENEEA. The CDR3 sequence is 16 residues long. V dropped 4 bases and J dropped 2 bases, with 18 bases sitting between them. The CDR3 region has the DNA TGTGCCAGCAGCTCCCCCGGGACACGGTCAGCCTACGAGCAGTACTTC. Translation gives CASSSPGTRSAYEQYF.

The chain joins TRBV12-3 or TRBV12-4 to TRBJ1-4; D possibly corresponds to TRBD1 (6 bases). V was trimmed by 2 bases and J by 8 bases, leaving 6 bases between them. The CDR3 runs to 12 residues. The CDR3 is CASSLRGEKLFF. The CDR3 DNA follows: TGTGCCAGCAGTTTAAGGGGGGAAAAACTGTTTTTT.

The DNA of the CDR3 is TGTGCCAGCAGCATTGAAGTAGCCTCCAATGAGCAGTTCTTC. It yields the protein CASSIEVASNEQFF. The rearrangement uses TRBV5-4 and TRBJ2-1; D unclear. CDR1 SGHNT and CDR2 YYREEE come from the germline V gene (reference sequence). The CDR3 runs 14 residues. V was shortened by 4 bases and J by 6 bases, with 14 bases between the two germline ends.

This clone was observed once. The J gene is TRBJ2-5, the V gene TRBV3-1 (or the pseudogene TRBV3-2), with D maybe TRBD2 (5 bases). The CDR3 has 17 amino acids. V was shortened by 1 base and J by 5 bases, with 20 bases between the two germline ends. CDR1 and CDR2 (germline): LGHDT, YNNKEL (reference sequence). The CDR3 is CASSQGARANQWETQYF. In DNA, the CDR3 is TGTGCCAGCAGCCAAGGCGCGAGGGCCAATCAGTGGGAGACCCAGTACTTC.

V is TRBV19 and J is TRBJ1-5; 8 nucleotides align to TRBD1. Per the germline V gene, CDR1 is LNHDA and CDR2 is SQIVND (reference sequence). This CDR3 region has 16 residues. Unmatched junction bases numbered 13, after V lost 5 bases and J lost 7 bases. This chain's CDR3 is CASSRPGQGGRQPQHF. CDR3 DNA: TGTGCCAGTAGTCGACCCGGACAGGGCGGTAGACAGCCCCAGCATTTT.

There are a few counts of this clone. This chain joins TRBV11-3 and TRBJ2-1; D ambiguous. Per the germline V gene, CDR1 is SGHNT and CDR2 is YENEEA. The CDR3 length is 12 residues. Trimming shortened V by 4 bases and J by 9 bases, and 10 bases separated the two germline ends. CDR3 sequence (DNA): TGTGCCAGCAGCTCCCAAACGGGTGAGCAGTTCTTC. Translated: CASSSQTGEQFF.

Note on this clone: Relative to the germline gene, one junction end is altered; a read error may explain this. This chain connects TRBV3-1 (or the pseudogene TRBV3-2) to TRBJ1-2; 10 bases agree with TRBD1. Germline assignment: CDR1 LGHDT and CDR2 YNNKEL (reference sequence). The CDR3 loop spans 16 amino acids. The CDR3 region has the DNA TGTGCCAGCAGCCAAGATTGGGGACAGGGGAACTCTGGCTACACCTTC. Its protein product is CASSQDWGQGNSGYTF.

The CDR3 coding sequence is TGCGCCAGCAGCAACCGACAGGGAGGCTACACCTTC. Protein: CASSNRQGGYTF. This chain joins TRBV5-1 and TRBJ1-2; TRBD1 agrees at 7 bases. Trimming removed 4 bases from V and 8 bases from J; junction bases left unmatched: 5. This CDR3 region has 12 residues. Germline loops: CDR1 SGHRS, CDR2 YFSETQ.

The chain carries TRBV13 and TRBJ1-1; no definite D call. The CDR3 sequence is 12 residues long. Trimming took 0 bases from V and 7 from J, leaving 6 bases between them. CDR1 and CDR2 from the germline V gene are PRHDT and FYEKMQ (reference sequence). CDR3 sequence reads: CASSLGLNEAFF. Here the CDR3 DNA reads TGTGCCAGCAGCTTAGGCCTTAATGAAGCTTTCTTT.

V is TRBV21-1 and J is TRBJ2-2; the DNA was not compared with TRBD1, the D call given in the table. TRBV21-1 is flagged as a pseudogene. There are 15 residues in the CDR3. The CDR3 DNA follows: TGTGCCAGCAGCATCGGACAGCCGAACACCGGGGAGCTGTTTTTT. Amino acids: CASSIGQPNTGELFF.

The chain employs TRBV15 and TRBJ1-2, with 9 bases fitting TRBD1. Germline CDR1 LNHNV, CDR2 YYDKDF (reference sequence). With V trimmed by 2 bases and J by 4 bases, 5 bases remained unmatched. This CDR3 comprises 15 residues. In DNA form, the CDR3 reads TGTGCCACCAGCAGACGGACAGGGGTTTCCTATGGCTACACCTTC. Translated, it gives CATSRRTGVSYGYTF.

The V and J genes are TRBV6-2 or TRBV6-3 and TRBJ2-2; D uncertain. Per germline, CDR1 MNHEY and CDR2 SVGEGT. The CDR3 is made up of 15 amino acids. V was shortened by 9 bases and J by 0 bases, with 14 bases between the two germline ends. The CDR3 spells CASSRSRSNTGELFF. CDR3 bases: TGTGCCAGTAGTCGGAGTAGATCGAACACCGGGGAGCTGTTTTTT.

V and J are TRBV29-1 and TRBJ2-1; the match to TRBD2 covers 10 bases. The length of the CDR3 is 12 residues. Germline lookup yields CDR1 SQVTM and CDR2 ANQGSEA. V lost 0 bases and J lost 10; bases outside the gene matches: 0. The CDR3 DNA reads as TGCAGCGTTGAAGAGACTAGCGGGGAGCAGTTCTTC. It yields the protein CSVEETSGEQFF.

The V gene is TRBV18, the J gene TRBJ2-5; 12 nucleotides align to TRBD2. Germline V gene sequence: CDR1 KGHSH, CDR2 LQKENI. With 3 bases clipped from V and 0 bases from J, the junction kept 5 bases outside the gene matches. The CDR3 is made up of 17 amino acids. The CDR3 reads CASSPTSGGTNQETQYF. For the CDR3, the DNA is TGTGCCAGCTCACCGACTAGCGGGGGCACCAACCAAGAGACCCAGTACTTC.

This chain joins TRBV7-2 and TRBJ1-3; D ambiguous. Looked up from germline, CDR1 is SGHTA and CDR2 is FQGNSA. V was cut by 1 base and J by 4 bases, with 11 bases left in between. The CDR3 is made up of 15 amino acids. The CDR3, as DNA: TGTGCCAGCAGCTTAGTGGGAGGAGCGGGAAACACCATATATTTT. Encoded protein: CASSLVGGAGNTIYF.

Written as DNA, the CDR3 is TGCGCCAGCAGCTTAAAGCAACAGGGGCCGTCCTACGAGCAGTACTTC. The encoded protein is CASSLKQQGPSYEQYF. The genes are TRBV5-1 and TRBJ2-7; TRBD1 matches 7 bases. Germline CDR1 and CDR2: SGHRS and YFSETQ. The CDR3 sequence is 16 residues long. The J segment lost 1 base and the V segment lost 2 bases, leaving 9 bases of the junction unmatched.

The chain employs TRBV7-9 and TRBJ1-4; D gene uncertain. V dropped 4 bases and J dropped 7 bases, with 7 bases sitting between them. The CDR3 runs to 12 residues. The germline V gene encodes CDR1 SEHNR and CDR2 FQNEAQ (reference sequence). The CDR3 nucleotides are TGTGCCAGCAGCTCCTCGAGTGAAAAACTGTTTTTT. It codes for CASSSSSEKLFF.

This clone showed up just a few times. This chain links TRBV4-1 with TRBJ1-2; D not resolved. Germline values: CDR1 MGHRA, CDR2 YSYEKL. The germline V and J ends were trimmed by 0 bases and 4 bases, with 12 bases remaining between them. This CDR3 is built from 15 residues. CDR3 bases: TGCGCCAGCAGCCAAGAGAGATCTTTTGGCTATGGCTACACCTTC. Residues: CASSQERSFGYGYTF.

The chain employs TRBV5-1 and TRBJ2-7, with 7 bases matching TRBD2. The CDR3 spans 19 residues. Germline CDR1 reads SGHRS; CDR2 reads YFSETQ. The V and J ends lost 0 bases and 1 base, in that order; junction bases with no gene match: 16. The CDR3: CASSLGWGGGSKRSYEQYF. For the CDR3, the DNA is TGCGCCAGCAGCTTGGGATGGGGGGGAGGTTCCAAAAGGTCCTACGAGCAGTACTTC.